This entry lists 16 T cell receptor beta chains sequenced from one sample in a study of blood T cell repertoires in COVID-19. Some clones are missing from TCRdb's copy, which holds only in-frame ones; the method was immunoSEQ multiplex PCR. The sample lists fewer than 250,000 clones; about four fifths were seen once. Material for sequencing was peripheral blood. These receptors came from a woman in her sixties or seventies with COVID-19, enrolled during active disease.

This rearrangement joins TRBV3-1 (or the pseudogene TRBV3-2) to TRBJ2-7; 9 positions agree with TRBD2. J gave up 3 bases and V 4 bases, and 10 bases lay outside the gene matches. Germline CDR1 LGHDT, CDR2 YNNKEL (reference sequence). The CDR3 runs 16 residues. Written as DNA, the CDR3 is TGTGCCAGCAGCCTCCTTGGCCCTAGCGGGATCTACGAGCAGTACTTC. It translates to CASSLLGPSGIYEQYF.

The chain couples TRBV18 to TRBJ2-2; 8 bases agree with TRBD2. CDR1 and CDR2 from the germline V gene are KGHSH and LQKENI. J was trimmed by 4 bases and V by 6 bases; bases with no gene match: 10. This CDR3 contains 16 residues. In DNA form, the CDR3 reads TGTGCCAGCTCTCAAAGTCCCGGGAGGGCCACCGGGGAGCTGTTTTTT. It specifies CASSQSPGRATGELFF.

This clone was picked up a small number of times. The chain employs TRBV5-1 and TRBJ2-7, with a possible D match to TRBD1 (5 bases). V was shortened by 0 bases and J by 0 bases, with 10 bases between the two germline ends. The CDR3 covers 15 residues. Looked up from germline, CDR1 is SGHRS and CDR2 is YFSETQ. CDR3 residues: CASSLAMGPSYEQYF. The CDR3 DNA is TGCGCCAGCAGCTTGGCGATGGGGCCCTCCTACGAGCAGTACTTC.

Regarding this clone: Additional DNA sequences in this sample encode the identical CDR3. J is TRBJ1-2 and V is TRBV11-2; D remains unclear. Trimming stripped 1 base from V and 6 bases from J, with 6 bases between. This CDR3 spans 12 amino acids. Germline V gene data show CDR1 as SGHAT and CDR2 as FQNNGV. CDR3 nucleotides: TGTGCCAGCAGCTTAGTAGGAGATGGCTACACCTTC. Translating gives CASSLVGDGYTF.

V and J are TRBV5-1 and TRBJ1-1, with D perhaps TRBD1 (6 bases). This CDR3 comprises 14 residues. With 4 bases removed from V and 5 bases from J, the gap between germline ends came to 15 bases. CDR1 and CDR2 (germline): SGHRS, YFSETQ. The CDR3 reads CASSRMGGQTEAFF. The CDR3 DNA follows: TGCGCCAGCAGCCGAATGGGGGGGCAAACTGAAGCTTTCTTT.

This chain connects TRBV6-6 to TRBJ2-7, with 7 bases that match TRBD2. The germline V gene has CDR1 MNHNY and CDR2 SVGAGI (reference sequence). V lost 5 bases, J lost 3 bases, and 7 bases stayed unmatched. CDR3 length: 14 residues. The CDR3 protein is CASSPASGVYEQYV. The DNA for the CDR3 is TGTGCCAGCAGTCCCGCCAGCGGGGTCTACGAGCAGTACGTC.

V gene TRBV2 combines with J gene TRBJ2-3; 7 positions agree with TRBD2. Germline CDR1 reads SNHLY; CDR2 reads FYNNEI. This CDR3 is 15 amino acids long. Unmatched junction bases numbered 6, after V lost 6 bases and J lost 0 bases. As DNA, the CDR3 is TGTGCCAGCAGCCAAACTAGCGCTAGCACAGATACGCAGTATTTT. Translation gives CASSQTSASTDTQYF.

The gene calls are TRBV2 and TRBJ2-7, with D tentatively TRBD2 (6 bases). Germline CDR1 and CDR2: SNHLY and FYNNEI. CDR3 size: 13 residues. With 7 bases removed from V and 4 bases from J, the gap between germline ends came to 14 bases. The CDR3 reads CASNTAGTYEQYF. The CDR3 DNA reads as TGTGCCAGCAACACCGCGGGGACTTACGAGCAGTACTTC.

The rearrangement uses TRBV19 and TRBJ2-1; D perhaps matches TRBD1 (6 bases). Germline assignment: CDR1 LNHDA and CDR2 SQIVND (reference sequence). Trimming took 6 bases from V and 8 from J, leaving 11 bases between them. This CDR3 has 12 amino acids. CDR3 DNA sequence: TGTGCCAGTAGACAAGGGGGTTATGAGCAGTTCTTC. As protein: CASRQGGYEQFF.

The V call is TRBV4-1, the J call TRBJ2-2; D gene uncertain. Trimming took off 5 bases at V and 1 base at J, with 17 bases between the two ends. Germline V lookup: CDR1 MGHRA, CDR2 YSYEKL. The CDR3 runs to 17 residues. In DNA form, the CDR3 reads TGCGCCAGCAGCATCTCCCTCCGGTGGTGGAACACCGGGGAGCTGTTTTTT. This sequence encodes CASSISLRWWNTGELFF.

J is TRBJ2-7 and V is TRBV6-5; TRBD1 matches at 7 bases. Trimming removed 6 bases from V and 0 bases from J; junction bases left unmatched: 5. Per the germline V gene, CDR1 is MNHEY and CDR2 is SVGAGI. The CDR3 is made up of 14 amino acids. CDR3 protein: CASSQGQSSYEQYV. CDR3 nucleotides: TGTGCCAGCAGCCAGGGACAGAGCTCCTACGAGCAGTACGTC.

The rearrangement uses TRBV27 and TRBJ1-2; D gene uncertain. The CDR3 totals 13 residues. Germline lookup yields CDR1 MNHEY and CDR2 SMNVEV (reference sequence). Trimming shortened V by 3 bases and J by 2 bases, and 7 bases separated the two germline ends. CDR3 coding DNA: TGTGCCAGCAGTTTGTCAGGAAACTATGGCTACACCTTC. It codes for CASSLSGNYGYTF.

The chain links TRBV7-3 to TRBJ2-2; tentative D call: TRBD2 (6 bases). V gave up 5 bases and J gave up 6 bases, with 19 bases separating them. The CDR3 extends over 16 amino acids. Germline V CDR1 and CDR2: SGHTA, FQGTGA. The CDR3 reads CASSPTGGNVPGELFF. The CDR3 nucleotides are TGTGCCAGCAGCCCCACCGGCGGGAACGTCCCCGGGGAGCTGTTTTTT.

This chain joins TRBV9 and TRBJ1-2; no clear D. Per the germline V gene, CDR1 is SGDLS and CDR2 is YYNGEE. The CDR3 is 13 amino acids. Trimming stripped 5 bases from V and 6 bases from J, with 14 bases between. CDR3 sequence reads: CASSPLLRDGYTF. CDR3 nucleotide sequence: TGTGCCAGCAGTCCACTCTTACGGGATGGCTACACCTTC.

The V call is TRBV28, the J call TRBJ1-1, with TRBD1 identical over 7 bases. The germline V gene has CDR1 MDHEN and CDR2 SYDVKM. This CDR3 spans 14 amino acids. With 7 bases clipped from V and 6 bases from J, the junction kept 11 bases outside the gene matches. CDR3: CASIPRDRVSEAFF. The CDR3 DNA reads TGTGCCAGCATCCCCCGGGACAGAGTTTCTGAAGCTTTCTTT.

The V gene is TRBV6-2 or TRBV6-3, the J gene TRBJ2-2; 9 nucleotides line up with TRBD2. Germline V gene lookup returns CDR1 MNHEY and CDR2 SVGEGT. The CDR3 is 16 residues long. V shed 5 bases, J shed 4 bases, and the junction held 8 bases outside the gene matches. CDR3 protein: CASSRGLATVTGELFF. Here the CDR3 DNA reads TGTGCCAGCAGTCGCGGACTAGCGACTGTCACCGGGGAGCTGTTTTTT.